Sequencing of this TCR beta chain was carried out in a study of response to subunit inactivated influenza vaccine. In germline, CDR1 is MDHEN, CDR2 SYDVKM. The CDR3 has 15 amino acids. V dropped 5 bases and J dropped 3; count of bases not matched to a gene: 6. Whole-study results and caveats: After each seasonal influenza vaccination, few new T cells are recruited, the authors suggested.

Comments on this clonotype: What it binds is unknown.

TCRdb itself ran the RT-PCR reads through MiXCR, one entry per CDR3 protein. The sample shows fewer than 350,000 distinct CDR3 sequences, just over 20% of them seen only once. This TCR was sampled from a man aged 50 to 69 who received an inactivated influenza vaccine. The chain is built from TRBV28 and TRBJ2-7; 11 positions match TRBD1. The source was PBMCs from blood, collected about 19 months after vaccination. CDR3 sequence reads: CASSVLGQGDYEQYF. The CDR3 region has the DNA TGTGCCAGCAGTGTTCTGGGACAGGGGGACTACGAGCAGTACTTC.